Sequencing of this T cell receptor beta chain was carried out in a study of blood T cells in healthy people across ages. CDR1 and CDR2 (germline): MNHNY, SVGAGI (reference sequence). V lost 2 bases and J 7 bases, leaving 11 bases between the germline ends. The CDR3 loop spans 13 amino acids. With a J-beta primer mix and a sample-barcoded 5' primer, a second PCR ran 7 to 11 cycles. In TCRdb, the 5' RACE reads were re-called with MiXCR into one record per CDR3 protein. The table records over 450,000 distinct CDR3 sequences, around 24% of them present only once. These same records also appear under a second study, on T cells of mothers and their children. As that report states: Sample barcodes and 2-4 random nucleotides came from the second PCR's M1S primer.

This rearrangement joins TRBV6-6 to TRBJ2-5; D is perhaps TRBD1 (7 bases). What was sequenced was blood. The receptor comes from a boy aged 10-17 years in good health. The CDR3 DNA reads TGTGCCAGCAGTTACAGTCAGGGGGGGACCCAGTACTTC. This encodes CASSYSQGGTQYF.